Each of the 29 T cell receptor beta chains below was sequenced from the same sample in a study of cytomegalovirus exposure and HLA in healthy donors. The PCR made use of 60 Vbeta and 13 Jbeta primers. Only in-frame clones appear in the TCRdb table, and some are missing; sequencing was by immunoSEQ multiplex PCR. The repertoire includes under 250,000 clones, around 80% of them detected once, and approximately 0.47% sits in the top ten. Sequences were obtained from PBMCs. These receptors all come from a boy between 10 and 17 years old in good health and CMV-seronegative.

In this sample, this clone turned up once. CDR3 protein: CASSYTGGGDYEQYF. CDR3 DNA sequence: TGTGCCAGCAGTTACACGGGCGGGGGAGATTACGAGCAGTACTTC. This chain links TRBV6-5 with TRBJ2-7, with 7 bases that match TRBD2. CDR3 length equals 15 residues. Germline values: CDR1 MNHEY, CDR2 SVGAGI. Trimming cost V 2 bases and J 4 bases; bases outside gene matches: 8.

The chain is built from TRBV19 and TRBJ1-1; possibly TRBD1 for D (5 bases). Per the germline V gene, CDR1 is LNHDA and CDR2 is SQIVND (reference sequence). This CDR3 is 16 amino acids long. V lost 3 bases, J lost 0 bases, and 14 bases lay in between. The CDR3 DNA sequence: TGTGCCAGTAGTATTGGGGTCGGCAGGGTGAACACTGAAGCTTTCTTT. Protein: CASSIGVGRVNTEAFF.

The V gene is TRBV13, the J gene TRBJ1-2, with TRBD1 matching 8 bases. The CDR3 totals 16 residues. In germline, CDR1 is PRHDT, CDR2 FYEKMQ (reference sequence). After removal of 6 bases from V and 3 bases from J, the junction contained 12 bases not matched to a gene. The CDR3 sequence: CASSATRQGAHYGYTF. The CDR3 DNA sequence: TGTGCCAGCAGTGCTACCCGGCAGGGGGCCCACTATGGCTACACCTTC.

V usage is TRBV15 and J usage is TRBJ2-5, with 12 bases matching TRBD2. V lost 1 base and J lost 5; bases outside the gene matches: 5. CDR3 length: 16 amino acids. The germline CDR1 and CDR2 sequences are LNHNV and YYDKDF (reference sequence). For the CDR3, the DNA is TGTGCCACCAGCAGAGGAGGACTAGCGGGGTACGAGACCCAGTACTTC. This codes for CATSRGGLAGYETQYF. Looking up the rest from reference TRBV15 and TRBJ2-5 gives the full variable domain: DAMVIQNPRYQVTQFGKPVTLSCSQTLNHNVMYWYQQKSSQAPKLLFHYYDKDFNNEADTPDNFQSRRPNTSFCFLDIRSPGLGDTAMYLCATSRGGLAGYETQYFGPGTRLLVL.

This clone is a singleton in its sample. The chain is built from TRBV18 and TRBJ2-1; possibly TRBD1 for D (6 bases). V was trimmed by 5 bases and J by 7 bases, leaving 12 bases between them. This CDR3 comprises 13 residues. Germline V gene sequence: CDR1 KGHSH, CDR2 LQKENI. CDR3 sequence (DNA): TGTGCCAGCTCATCCGGACAGTCAAATGAGCAGTTCTTC. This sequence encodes CASSSGQSNEQFF.

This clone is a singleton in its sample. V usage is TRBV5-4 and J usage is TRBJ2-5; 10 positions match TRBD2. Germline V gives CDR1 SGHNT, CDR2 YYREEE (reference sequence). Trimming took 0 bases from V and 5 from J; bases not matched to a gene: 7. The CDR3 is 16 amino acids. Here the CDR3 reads CASSLGGAGGLETQYF. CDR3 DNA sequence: TGTGCCAGCAGCTTGGGTGGAGCGGGGGGGCTTGAGACCCAGTACTTC.

CDR3 amino acids: CASSLGTGVNTEAFF. CDR3 coding DNA: TGCGCCAGCAGCTTGGGGACAGGGGTGAACACTGAAGCTTTCTTT. The V and J genes are TRBV5-1 and TRBJ1-1, with 9 bases lining up with TRBD1. The germline V gene encodes CDR1 SGHRS and CDR2 YFSETQ. Trimming at V came to 0 bases and at J to 0 bases, leaving 0 bases not matched to a gene. The CDR3 length is 15 residues.

CDR3 DNA sequence: TGTGCCTGTCCGGGACAGAGCACTGAAGCTTTCTTT. It is translated as CACPGQSTEAFF. The rearrangement links TRBV30 to TRBJ1-1, with 7 bases fitting TRBD1. Germline V gene data show CDR1 as GTSNPN and CDR2 as SVGIG (reference sequence). CDR3 size: 12 residues. Losses at the gene ends were 6 bases for V and 4 bases for J; bases not matched to a gene: 5.

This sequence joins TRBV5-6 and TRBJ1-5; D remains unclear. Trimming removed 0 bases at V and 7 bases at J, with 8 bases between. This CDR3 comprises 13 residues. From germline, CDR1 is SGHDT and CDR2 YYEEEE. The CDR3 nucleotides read TGTGCCAGCAGCTTGGGAGCACGACAGCCCCAGCATTTT. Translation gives CASSLGARQPQHF.

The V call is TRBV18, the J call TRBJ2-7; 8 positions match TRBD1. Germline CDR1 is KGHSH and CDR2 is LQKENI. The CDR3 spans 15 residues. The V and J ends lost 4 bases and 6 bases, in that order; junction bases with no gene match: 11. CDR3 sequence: CASSRAGTGISEQYF. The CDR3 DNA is TGTGCCAGCTCACGGGCCGGGACAGGAATCTCCGAGCAGTACTTC.

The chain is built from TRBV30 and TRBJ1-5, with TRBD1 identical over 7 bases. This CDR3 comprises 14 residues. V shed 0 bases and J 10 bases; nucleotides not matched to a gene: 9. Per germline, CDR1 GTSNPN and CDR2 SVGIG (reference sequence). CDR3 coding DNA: TGTGCCTGGAGTGTAGGGGGCAGGGGGGAACCCCAGCATTTT. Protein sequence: CAWSVGGRGEPQHF.

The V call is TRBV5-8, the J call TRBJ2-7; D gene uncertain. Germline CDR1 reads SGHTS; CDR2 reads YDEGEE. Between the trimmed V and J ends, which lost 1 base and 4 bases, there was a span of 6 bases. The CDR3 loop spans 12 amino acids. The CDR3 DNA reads TGTGCCAGCAGCTTGAGAACTTACGAGCAGTACTTC. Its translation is CASSLRTYEQYF.

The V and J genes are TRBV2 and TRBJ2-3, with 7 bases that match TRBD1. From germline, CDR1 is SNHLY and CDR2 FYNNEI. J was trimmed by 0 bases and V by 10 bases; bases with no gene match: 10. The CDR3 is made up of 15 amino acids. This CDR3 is CATRFGGQSTDTQYF. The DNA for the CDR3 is TGTGCCACCCGTTTTGGGGGACAGAGCACAGATACGCAGTATTTT.

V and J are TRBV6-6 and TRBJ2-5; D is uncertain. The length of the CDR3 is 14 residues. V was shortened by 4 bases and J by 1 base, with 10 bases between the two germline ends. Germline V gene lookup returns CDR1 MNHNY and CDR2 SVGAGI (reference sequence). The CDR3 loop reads CASSSTRTQETQYF. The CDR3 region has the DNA TGTGCCAGCAGTTCCACAAGAACCCAAGAGACCCAGTACTTC.

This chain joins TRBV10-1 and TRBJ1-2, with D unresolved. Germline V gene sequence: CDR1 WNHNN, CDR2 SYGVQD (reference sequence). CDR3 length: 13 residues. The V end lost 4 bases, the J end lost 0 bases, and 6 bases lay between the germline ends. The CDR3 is CASSAHSNYGYTF. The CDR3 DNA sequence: TGCGCCAGCAGTGCCCATTCTAACTATGGCTACACCTTC.

The CDR3 is CASSDLAGGMVDEQYF. The CDR3 DNA reads as TGTGCCAGCAGTGACCTAGCGGGGGGGATGGTGGACGAGCAGTACTTC. This chain links TRBV2 with TRBJ2-7; 12 bases fit TRBD2. This CDR3 is built from 16 residues. The germline CDR1 and CDR2 sequences are SNHLY and FYNNEI. After removal of 3 bases from V and 5 bases from J, the junction contained 8 bases not matched to a gene.

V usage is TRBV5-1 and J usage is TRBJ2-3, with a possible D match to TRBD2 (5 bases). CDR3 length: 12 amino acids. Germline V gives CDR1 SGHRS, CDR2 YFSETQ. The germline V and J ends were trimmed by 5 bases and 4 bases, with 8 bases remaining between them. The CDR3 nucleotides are TGCGCCAGCAGTAAGGAGGCAGATACGCAGTATTTT. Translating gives CASSKEADTQYF.

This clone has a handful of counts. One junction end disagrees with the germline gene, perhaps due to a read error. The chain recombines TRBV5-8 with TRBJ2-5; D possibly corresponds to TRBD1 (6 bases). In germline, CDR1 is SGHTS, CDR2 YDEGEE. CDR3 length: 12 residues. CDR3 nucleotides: TGTGCCAGCAGCTTGTACATGGCAGGGGCGGACTTC. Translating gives CASSLYMAGADF.

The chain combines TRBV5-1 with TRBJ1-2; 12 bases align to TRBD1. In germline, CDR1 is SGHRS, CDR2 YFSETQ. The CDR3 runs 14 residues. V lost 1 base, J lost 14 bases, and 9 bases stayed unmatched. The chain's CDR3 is CASSLRGTGGFTTF. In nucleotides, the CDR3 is TGCGCCAGCAGCTTGAGAGGGACAGGGGGCTTCACGACCTTC.

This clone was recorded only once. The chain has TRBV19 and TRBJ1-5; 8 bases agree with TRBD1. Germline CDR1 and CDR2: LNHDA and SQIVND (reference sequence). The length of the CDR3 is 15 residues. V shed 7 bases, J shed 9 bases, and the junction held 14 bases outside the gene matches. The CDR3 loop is CASTPFSGGTGPQHF. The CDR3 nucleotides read TGTGCCAGTACCCCATTTTCCGGCGGGACAGGGCCCCAGCATTTT.

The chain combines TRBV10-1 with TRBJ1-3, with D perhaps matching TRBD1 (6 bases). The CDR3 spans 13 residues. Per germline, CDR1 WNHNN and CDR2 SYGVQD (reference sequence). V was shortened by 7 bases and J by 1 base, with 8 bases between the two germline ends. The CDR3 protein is CASTQGSGNTIYF. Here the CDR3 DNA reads TGCGCCAGCACACAGGGTTCTGGAAACACCATATATTTT.

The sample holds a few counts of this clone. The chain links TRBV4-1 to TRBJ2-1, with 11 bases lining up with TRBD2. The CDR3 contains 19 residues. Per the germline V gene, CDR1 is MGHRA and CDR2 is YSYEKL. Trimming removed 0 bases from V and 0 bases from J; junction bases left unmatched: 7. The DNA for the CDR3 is TGCGCCAGCAGCCAAGATCCGAGACTAGCGGGAACCTCCTACAATGAGCAGTTCTTC. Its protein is CASSQDPRLAGTSYNEQFF.

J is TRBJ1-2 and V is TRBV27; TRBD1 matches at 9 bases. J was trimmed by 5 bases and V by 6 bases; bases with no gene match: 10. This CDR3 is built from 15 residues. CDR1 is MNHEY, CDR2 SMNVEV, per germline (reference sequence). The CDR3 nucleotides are TGTGCCAGCAGCCCACCGGGACAGGGATTTTATGGCTACACCTTC. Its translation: CASSPPGQGFYGYTF.

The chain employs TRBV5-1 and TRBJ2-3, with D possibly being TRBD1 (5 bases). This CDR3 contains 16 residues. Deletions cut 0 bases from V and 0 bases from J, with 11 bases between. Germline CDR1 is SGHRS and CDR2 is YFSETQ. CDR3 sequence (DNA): TGCGCCAGCAGCTTGGATCGGACACTCAGCACAGATACGCAGTATTTT. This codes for CASSLDRTLSTDTQYF.

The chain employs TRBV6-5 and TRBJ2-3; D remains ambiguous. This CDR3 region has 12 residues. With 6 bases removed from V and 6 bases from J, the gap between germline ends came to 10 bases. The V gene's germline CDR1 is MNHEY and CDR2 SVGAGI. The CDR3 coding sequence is TGTGCCAGCAGCCCCGTCCGGGATACGCAGTATTTT. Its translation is CASSPVRDTQYF.

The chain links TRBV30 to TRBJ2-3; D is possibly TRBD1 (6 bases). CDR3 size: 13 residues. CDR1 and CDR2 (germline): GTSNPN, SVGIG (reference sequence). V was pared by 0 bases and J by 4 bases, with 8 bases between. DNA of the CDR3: TGTGCCTGGAGTGTTTCAGGGGCAGATACGCAGTATTTT. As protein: CAWSVSGADTQYF.

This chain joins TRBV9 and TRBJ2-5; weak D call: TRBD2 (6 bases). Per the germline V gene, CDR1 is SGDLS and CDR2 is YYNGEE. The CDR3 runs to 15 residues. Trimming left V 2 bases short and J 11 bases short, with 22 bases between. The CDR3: CASSVSRDSPFGQYF. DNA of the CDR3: TGTGCCAGCAGCGTGTCCCGGGACTCTCCCTTCGGACAGTACTTC. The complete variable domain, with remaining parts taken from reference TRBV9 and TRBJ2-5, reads DSGVTQTPKHLITATGQRVTLRCSPRSGDLSVYWYQQSLDQGLQFLIQYYNGEERAKGNILERFSAQQFPDLHSELNLSSLELGDSALYFCASSVSRDSPFGQYFGPGTRLLVL.

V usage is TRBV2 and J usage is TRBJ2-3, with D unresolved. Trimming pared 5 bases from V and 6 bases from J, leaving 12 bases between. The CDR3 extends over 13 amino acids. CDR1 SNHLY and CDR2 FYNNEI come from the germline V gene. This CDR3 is CASSPQTWDTQYF. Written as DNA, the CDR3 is TGTGCCAGCAGTCCTCAGACTTGGGATACGCAGTATTTT.

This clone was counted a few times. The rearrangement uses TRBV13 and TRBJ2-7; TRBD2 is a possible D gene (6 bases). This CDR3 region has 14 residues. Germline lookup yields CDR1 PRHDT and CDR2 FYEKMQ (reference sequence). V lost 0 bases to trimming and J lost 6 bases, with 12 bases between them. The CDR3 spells CASSLGDSAGEQYF. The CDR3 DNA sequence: TGTGCCAGCAGCTTAGGGGACTCAGCGGGCGAGCAGTACTTC.